This record looks at one T cell receptor beta chain sequence and its context. Its matching antigen is unknown. The data belong to a study of cytomegalovirus exposure and HLA in healthy donors. This PCR relied on a set of 60 Vbeta primers and 13 Jbeta primers. Only in-frame clones appear in the TCRdb table, and some are missing; sequencing was by immunoSEQ multiplex PCR. This table has about 220,000 clones, less than 85% appearing once. V gave up 2 bases and J gave up 2 bases; unmatched junction bases: 3. This CDR3 region has 15 residues. Germline V lookup: CDR1 SEHNR, CDR2 FQNEAQ (reference sequence). Whole-study results and caveats: Exclusion as indistinguishable affected some V segments, including TRBV6-2 and TRBV6-3.

Sequencing used PBMCs. The receptor was derived from a man younger than 35 in good health and CMV-seronegative. The chain joins TRBV7-9 to TRBJ2-3; 8 positions match TRBD2. CDR3 sequence reads: CASSLQLADTDTQYF. Written as DNA, the CDR3 is TGTGCCAGCAGCTTACAACTAGCGGACACAGATACGCAGTATTTT.